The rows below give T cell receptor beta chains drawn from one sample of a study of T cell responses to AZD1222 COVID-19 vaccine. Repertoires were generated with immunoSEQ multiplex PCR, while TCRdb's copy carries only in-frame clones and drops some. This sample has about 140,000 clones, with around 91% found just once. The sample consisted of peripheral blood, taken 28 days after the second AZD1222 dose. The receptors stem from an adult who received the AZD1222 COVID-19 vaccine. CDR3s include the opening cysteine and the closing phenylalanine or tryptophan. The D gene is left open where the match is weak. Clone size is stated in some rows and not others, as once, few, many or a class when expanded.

CDR3aa: CATSDLKAGDHEQYF
CDR3nt: TGTGCCACCAGTGATTTGAAAGCGGGAGATCACGAGCAGTACTTC
abundance: few
v_gene: TRBV24-1
d_gene: TRBD2
j_gene: TRBJ2-7

CDR3aa: CASSLSGIGYTF
CDR3nt: TGTGCCAGCAGTTTATCCGGGATTGGCTACACCTTC
abundance: once
v_gene: TRBV28
d_gene: -
j_gene: TRBJ1-2

CDR3aa: CASSVEAGRELFF
CDR3nt: TGTGCCAGCAGCGTAGAGGCCGGCAGGGAGCTGTTTTTT
abundance: -
v_gene: TRBV9
d_gene: -
j_gene: TRBJ2-2

CDR3aa: CATNDGTNEKLFF
CDR3nt: TGTGCCACCAACGACGGCACTAATGAAAAACTGTTTTTT
abundance: -
v_gene: TRBV25-1
d_gene: -
j_gene: TRBJ1-4

CDR3aa: CASSDRGYGNQPQHF
CDR3nt: TGTGCCAGCAGTGACAGAGGATACGGCAATCAGCCCCAGCATTTT
abundance: -
v_gene: TRBV6-4
d_gene: -
j_gene: TRBJ1-5

CDR3aa: CASWTEGQGKREKLFF
CDR3nt: TGTGCCAGCTGGACCGAAGGACAGGGGAAAAGGGAAAAACTGTTTTTT
abundance: -
v_gene: TRBV21-1
d_gene: -
j_gene: TRBJ1-4

CDR3aa: CASSLVTGSIDGYTF
CDR3nt: TGTGCCAGCAGCTTGGTGACAGGGAGTATCGATGGCTACACCTTC
abundance: -
v_gene: TRBV5-6
d_gene: TRBD1
j_gene: TRBJ1-2

CDR3aa: CASSLIRDANTEAFF
CDR3nt: TGTGCCAGCAGTTTGATCCGGGACGCGAACACTGAAGCTTTCTTT
abundance: -
v_gene: TRBV28
d_gene: -
j_gene: TRBJ1-1

CDR3aa: CASSESGTEPYEQYF
CDR3nt: TGTGCCAGCAGCGAATCCGGGACAGAGCCCTACGAGCAGTACTTC
abundance: -
v_gene: TRBV7-2
d_gene: TRBD1
j_gene: TRBJ2-7

CDR3aa: CAWSVSAGRRDIQYF
CDR3nt: TGTGCCTGGAGTGTCTCGGCGGGACGGAGAGACATTCAGTACTTC
abundance: -
v_gene: TRBV30
d_gene: -
j_gene: TRBJ2-4

CDR3aa: CASSLGSGAHSGANVLTF
CDR3nt: TGTGCCAGCAGCTTGGGTAGCGGGGCTCACTCTGGGGCCAACGTCCTGACTTTC
abundance: -
v_gene: TRBV5-5
d_gene: TRBD2
j_gene: TRBJ2-6

CDR3aa: CASSRDGHSGNTIYF
CDR3nt: TGTGCCAGCTCTCGGGACGGACACTCTGGAAACACCATATATTTT
abundance: once
v_gene: TRBV18
d_gene: -
j_gene: TRBJ1-3

CDR3aa: CASSLDSASTSTDTQYF
CDR3nt: TGTGCCAGCAGCTTGGACAGTGCATCAACTAGCACAGATACGCAGTATTTT
abundance: -
v_gene: TRBV5-5
d_gene: -
j_gene: TRBJ2-3

CDR3aa: CASSTPGQGTDTQYF
CDR3nt: TGTGCCAGCAGTACCCCGGGACAGGGGACAGATACGCAGTATTTT
abundance: -
v_gene: TRBV28
d_gene: TRBD1
j_gene: TRBJ2-3

CDR3aa: CASSYSGTGSYEQYF
CDR3nt: TGTGCCAGCAGTTACTCCGGGACAGGATCCTACGAGCAGTACTTC
abundance: few
v_gene: TRBV6-5
d_gene: TRBD1
j_gene: TRBJ2-7

CDR3aa: CASSQVDIDSYEQYF
CDR3nt: TGTGCCAGCAGCCAAGTAGACATCGACTCCTACGAGCAGTACTTC
abundance: -
v_gene: TRBV4-2
d_gene: -
j_gene: TRBJ2-7

CDR3aa: CASTSGGISDGQPQHF
CDR3nt: TGTGCCAGCACCTCGGGAGGGATATCGGACGGTCAGCCCCAGCATTTT
abundance: -
v_gene: TRBV28
d_gene: -
j_gene: TRBJ1-5

CDR3aa: CASRDISEQYF
CDR3nt: TGCGCCAGCAGGGACATTAGCGAGCAGTACTTC
abundance: -
v_gene: TRBV10-1
d_gene: -
j_gene: TRBJ2-7

CDR3aa: CASSQGQSTDTQYF
CDR3nt: TGCGCCAGCAGCCAGGGACAGAGCACAGATACGCAGTATTTT
abundance: -
v_gene: TRBV5-1
d_gene: TRBD1
j_gene: TRBJ2-3

CDR3aa: CASSQDYPSGASTDTQYF
CDR3nt: TGTGCCAGCAGCCAAGATTATCCTAGCGGGGCGAGCACAGATACGCAGTATTTT
abundance: -
v_gene: TRBV3-1/TRBV3-2
d_gene: TRBD2
j_gene: TRBJ2-3

CDR3aa: CASSPGKDSPLHF
CDR3nt: TGTGCCAGCTCACCAGGGAAGGATTCACCCCTCCACTTT
abundance: -
v_gene: TRBV18
d_gene: -
j_gene: TRBJ1-6

CDR3aa: CAWSVTIGPSGNTIYF
CDR3nt: TGTGCCTGGAGTGTCACCATAGGGCCTTCTGGAAACACCATATATTTT
abundance: -
v_gene: TRBV30
d_gene: -
j_gene: TRBJ1-3

CDR3aa: CASTLYYRGRNQPQHF
CDR3nt: TGTGCCAGCACCCTTTACTACAGGGGTAGGAATCAGCCCCAGCATTTT
abundance: -
v_gene: TRBV5-5
d_gene: TRBD1
j_gene: TRBJ1-5

CDR3aa: CASSTPERASYGYTF
CDR3nt: TGTGCCAGCAGTACCCCCGAAAGAGCCTCCTATGGCTACACCTTC
abundance: few
v_gene: TRBV28
d_gene: -
j_gene: TRBJ1-2

CDR3aa: CASSLARRGTIRGYTF
CDR3nt: TGTGCCAGCAGCTTGGCCCGGCGCGGGACTATAAGAGGCTACACCTTC
abundance: -
v_gene: TRBV5-6
d_gene: -
j_gene: TRBJ1-2

CDR3aa: CAWSREGGRGEKLFF
CDR3nt: TGTGCCTGGAGTCGAGAGGGGGGTCGCGGTGAAAAACTGTTTTTT
abundance: -
v_gene: TRBV30
d_gene: -
j_gene: TRBJ1-4

CDR3aa: CASSLLRLAGTTDTQYF
CDR3nt: TGTGCCAGCAGTTTACTAAGACTAGCGGGGACCACAGATACGCAGTATTTT
abundance: -
v_gene: TRBV27
d_gene: TRBD2
j_gene: TRBJ2-3

CDR3aa: CASSLSGSGNTIYF
CDR3nt: TGTGCCAGCAGTTTATCCGGCTCTGGAAACACCATATATTTT
abundance: -
v_gene: TRBV28
d_gene: -
j_gene: TRBJ1-3

CDR3aa: CASSISGQNYEQYF
CDR3nt: TGTGCCAGTAGTATCTCGGGACAAAACTACGAGCAGTACTTC
abundance: -
v_gene: TRBV19
d_gene: -
j_gene: TRBJ2-7

CDR3aa: CASSSGQVAGYTF
CDR3nt: TGTGCCAGCAGCTCCGGACAGGTAGCTGGCTACACCTTC
abundance: -
v_gene: TRBV28
d_gene: TRBD1
j_gene: TRBJ1-2

CDR3aa: CASSPSEGGPGEQFF
CDR3nt: TGTGCCAGCTCACCTAGTGAGGGGGGGCCAGGAGAGCAGTTCTTC
abundance: -
v_gene: TRBV18
d_gene: -
j_gene: TRBJ2-1

CDR3aa: CASSQWTGVEKLFF
CDR3nt: TGTGCCAGCAGCCAATGGACAGGGGTTGAAAAACTGTTTTTT
abundance: -
v_gene: TRBV3-1/TRBV3-2
d_gene: TRBD1
j_gene: TRBJ1-4

CDR3aa: CASSFQTRSYEQYF
CDR3nt: TGTGCCAGCAGCTTTCAGACACGGAGCTACGAGCAGTACTTC
abundance: -
v_gene: TRBV11-2
d_gene: -
j_gene: TRBJ2-7

CDR3aa: CASSFTGTGNYEQYF
CDR3nt: TGTGCCAGCAGTTTTACCGGGACAGGGAACTACGAGCAGTACTTC
abundance: -
v_gene: TRBV5-4
d_gene: TRBD1
j_gene: TRBJ2-7

CDR3aa: CASSLLGNGRNTIYF
CDR3nt: TGCGCCAGCAGCTTGTTGGGGAACGGGAGAAACACCATATATTTT
abundance: -
v_gene: TRBV5-1
d_gene: -
j_gene: TRBJ1-3

CDR3aa: CASRYPGQGLHGYTF
CDR3nt: TGTGCCAGCCGATACCCGGGGCAGGGTTTACATGGCTACACCTTC
abundance: -
v_gene: TRBV28
d_gene: -
j_gene: TRBJ1-2

CDR3aa: CASSPSFSQYF
CDR3nt: TGTGCCAGCAGCCCAAGCTTTTCCCAGTACTTC
abundance: -
v_gene: TRBV7-9
d_gene: -
j_gene: TRBJ2-5

CDR3aa: CASSQAGPGELFF
CDR3nt: TGTGCCAGCAGCCAGGCCGGGCCCGGGGAGCTGTTTTTT
abundance: -
v_gene: TRBV3-1/TRBV3-2
d_gene: -
j_gene: TRBJ2-2

CDR3aa: CASSLGGLSYEQYF
CDR3nt: TGTGCCAGCAGTTTGGGAGGTCTTTCCTACGAGCAGTACTTC
abundance: -
v_gene: TRBV28
d_gene: -
j_gene: TRBJ2-7

CDR3aa: CASSLPYSPLHF
CDR3nt: TGTGCCAGCAGTTTACCGTATTCACCCCTCCACTTT
abundance: once
v_gene: TRBV28
d_gene: -
j_gene: TRBJ1-6

CDR3aa: CASSLWELGLRGNQPQHF
CDR3nt: TGTGCCAGCAGTTTATGGGAGTTAGGACTCAGAGGCAATCAGCCCCAGCATTTT
abundance: -
v_gene: TRBV28
d_gene: -
j_gene: TRBJ1-5

CDR3aa: CASSVFRASPLHF
CDR3nt: TGTGCCAGCTCAGTGTTCAGGGCATCACCCCTCCACTTT
abundance: -
v_gene: TRBV18
d_gene: -
j_gene: TRBJ1-6

CDR3aa: CASSSSGTRETQYF
CDR3nt: TGCGCCAGCAGCTCGAGCGGGACCAGGGAGACCCAGTACTTC
abundance: -
v_gene: TRBV5-1
d_gene: TRBD2
j_gene: TRBJ2-5

CDR3aa: CASRRQGAGTEAFF
CDR3nt: TGCGCCAGCAGGCGACAGGGCGCGGGTACTGAAGCTTTCTTT
abundance: -
v_gene: TRBV10-2
d_gene: TRBD1
j_gene: TRBJ1-1

CDR3aa: CASSPPDWSSYNSPLHF
CDR3nt: TGTGCCAGCAGCCCCCCCGACTGGAGCTCCTATAATTCACCCCTCCACTTT
abundance: -
v_gene: TRBV4-2
d_gene: -
j_gene: TRBJ1-6

CDR3aa: CASSSGTTNTGELFF
CDR3nt: TGTGCCAGCAGCTCCGGGACTACCAACACCGGGGAGCTGTTTTTT
abundance: few
v_gene: TRBV5-6
d_gene: TRBD2
j_gene: TRBJ2-2

CDR3aa: CASRLRAGVGKNTEAFF
CDR3nt: TGTGCCAGTAGGCTTCGGGCAGGGGTCGGGAAGAACACTGAAGCTTTCTTT
abundance: -
v_gene: TRBV19
d_gene: -
j_gene: TRBJ1-1

CDR3aa: CASSLRATSDPPADTQYF
CDR3nt: TGTGCCAGCTCACTGAGGGCTACTAGCGACCCGCCCGCAGATACGCAGTATTTT
abundance: -
v_gene: TRBV18
d_gene: TRBD2
j_gene: TRBJ2-3

CDR3aa: CASSPGRVALQETQYF
CDR3nt: TGTGCCAGCAGCCCAGGGAGGGTGGCCCTCCAAGAGACCCAGTACTTC
abundance: few
v_gene: TRBV7-9
d_gene: TRBD2
j_gene: TRBJ2-5

CDR3aa: CASSHIWWGAYKFSPLHF
CDR3nt: TGCGCCAGCAGCCACATTTGGTGGGGCGCCTACAAGTTTTCACCCCTCCACTTT
abundance: -
v_gene: TRBV4-1
d_gene: -
j_gene: TRBJ1-6

CDR3aa: CASSTDSLNILGNTEAFF
CDR3nt: TGTGCCAGTAGTACGGACAGTCTCAATATTTTGGGGAACACTGAAGCTTTCTTT
abundance: -
v_gene: TRBV19
d_gene: -
j_gene: TRBJ1-1

CDR3aa: CASRHPTPSGYTGELFF
CDR3nt: TGTGCCAGCAGACACCCTACGCCTAGCGGCTATACCGGGGAGCTGTTTTTT
abundance: -
v_gene: TRBV3-1/TRBV3-2
d_gene: TRBD2
j_gene: TRBJ2-2

CDR3aa: CASSIRRDRVYNEQFF
CDR3nt: TGTGCCAGCAGCATACGCCGGGACAGGGTTTACAATGAGCAGTTCTTC
abundance: -
v_gene: TRBV7-2
d_gene: TRBD1
j_gene: TRBJ2-1